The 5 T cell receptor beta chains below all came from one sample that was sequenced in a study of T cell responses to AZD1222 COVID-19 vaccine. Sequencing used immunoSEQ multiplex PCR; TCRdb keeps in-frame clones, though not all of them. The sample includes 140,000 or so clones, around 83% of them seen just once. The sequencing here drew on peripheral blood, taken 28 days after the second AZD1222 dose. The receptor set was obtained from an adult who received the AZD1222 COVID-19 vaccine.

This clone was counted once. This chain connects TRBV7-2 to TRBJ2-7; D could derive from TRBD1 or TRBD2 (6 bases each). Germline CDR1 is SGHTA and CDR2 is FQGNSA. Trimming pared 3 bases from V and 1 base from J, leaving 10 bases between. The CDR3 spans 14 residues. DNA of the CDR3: TGTGCCAGCAGCTTTGGAGGGGGGTCCTACGAGCAGTACTTC. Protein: CASSFGGGSYEQYF.

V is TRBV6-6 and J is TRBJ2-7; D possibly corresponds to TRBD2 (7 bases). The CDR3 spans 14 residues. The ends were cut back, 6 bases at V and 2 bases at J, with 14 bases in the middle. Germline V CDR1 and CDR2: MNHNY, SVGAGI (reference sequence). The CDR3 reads CASRKTGLAYEQYF. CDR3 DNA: TGTGCCAGCAGAAAGACAGGACTAGCCTACGAGCAGTACTTC.

The CDR3 region is CASSSGLAGEDEQFF. CDR3 sequence (DNA): TGCGCCAGCAGCTCAGGACTAGCGGGAGAGGATGAGCAGTTCTTC. The chain is built from TRBV5-1 and TRBJ2-1; 13 bases align to TRBD2. The germline CDR1 and CDR2 sequences are SGHRS and YFSETQ. The CDR3 consists of 15 residues. Germline trimming cut 3 bases from V and 8 bases from J; bases unmatched to any gene: 5.

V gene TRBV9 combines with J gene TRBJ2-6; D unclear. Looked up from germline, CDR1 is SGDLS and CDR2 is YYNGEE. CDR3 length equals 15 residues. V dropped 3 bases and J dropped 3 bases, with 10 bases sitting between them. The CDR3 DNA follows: TGTGCCAGCAGCGCCGAGAATGGTGGGGCCAACGTCCTGACTTTC. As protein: CASSAENGGANVLTF.

DNA for the CDR3: TGTGCCAGCAGTATAGGTTATAGCAATCAGCCCCAGCATTTT. Protein: CASSIGYSNQPQHF. The chain combines TRBV27 with TRBJ1-5; D uncertain. The CDR3 runs 14 residues. Trimming took 5 bases from V and 0 from J, leaving 8 bases between them. Per germline, CDR1 MNHEY and CDR2 SMNVEV (reference sequence).